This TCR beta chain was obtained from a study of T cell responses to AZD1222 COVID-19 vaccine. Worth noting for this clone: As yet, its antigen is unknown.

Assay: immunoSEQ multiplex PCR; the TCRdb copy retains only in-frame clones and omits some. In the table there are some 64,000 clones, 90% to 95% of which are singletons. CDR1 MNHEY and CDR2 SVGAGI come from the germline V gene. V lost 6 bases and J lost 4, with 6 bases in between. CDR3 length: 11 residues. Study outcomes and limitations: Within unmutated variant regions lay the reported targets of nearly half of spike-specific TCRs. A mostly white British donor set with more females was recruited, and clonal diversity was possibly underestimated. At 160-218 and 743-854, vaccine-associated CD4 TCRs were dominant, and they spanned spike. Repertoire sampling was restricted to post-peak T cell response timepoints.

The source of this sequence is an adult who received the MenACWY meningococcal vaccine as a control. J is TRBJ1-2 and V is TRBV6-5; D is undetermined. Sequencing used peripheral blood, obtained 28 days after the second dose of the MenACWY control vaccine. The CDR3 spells CASSDLYGYTF. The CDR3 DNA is TGTGCCAGCAGCGACCTCTATGGCTACACCTTC.